These 14 T cell receptor beta chains came from one sample sequenced in a study of vaccination and CD4 T cells after COVID-19. Sequenced with the Oncomine TCR Beta short-read assay was DNA taken from cultured CD4+ T cells. Via MiXCR, TCRdb re-called the PCR reads, giving one row per CDR3 protein. Here the sample spans some 9,300 distinct CDR3 sequences, under 60% being singletons. Documented treatment: roughly ten-day PBMC culture with coronavirus spike peptide pools or control peptides (ViraFEST assay). Antigen specificity for these receptors is unknown. Sequenced input: CD4+ T cells from blood, cultured in vitro. Receptors originate from a human donor who had recovered from COVID-19.

The J gene is TRBJ1-2, the V gene TRBV20-1; D is undetermined. V dropped 3 bases and J dropped 0 bases, with 8 bases sitting between them. Germline V CDR1 and CDR2: DFQATT, SNEGSKA (reference sequence). This CDR3 spans 13 amino acids. The CDR3 sequence is CSARNRANYGYTF. As DNA, the CDR3 is TGCAGTGCTAGGAATAGAGCTAACTATGGCTACACCTTC.

The CDR3 sequence: CASSQDRGYEQYF. The CDR3 DNA sequence: TGTGCCAGCAGCCAAGATCGGGGGTACGAGCAGTACTTC. The genes are TRBV4-2 and TRBJ2-7; the D gene is possibly TRBD2 (6 bases). The germline V gene has CDR1 LGHNA and CDR2 YNFKEQ. There are 13 residues in the CDR3. With 0 bases removed from V and 4 bases from J, the gap between germline ends came to 7 bases.

This sequence joins TRBV27 and TRBJ2-5; TRBD2 matches at 10 bases. The CDR3 has 14 amino acids. Germline CDR1 is MNHEY and CDR2 is SMNVEV (reference sequence). J gave up 5 bases and V 4 bases, and 4 bases lay outside the gene matches. The CDR3 region is CASSSLAGVETQYF. As DNA, the CDR3 is TGTGCCAGCAGTTCCCTAGCGGGAGTGGAGACCCAGTACTTC.

A single count supports this clonotype. The gene calls are TRBV2 and TRBJ2-7, with D perhaps being TRBD1 or TRBD2 (5 bases each). CDR3 length: 16 amino acids. Germline CDR1 is SNHLY and CDR2 is FYNNEI. The germline V and J ends were trimmed by 6 bases and 1 base, with 19 bases remaining between them. The CDR3 DNA is TGTGCCAGCAGGGGTCCGAGGGGAATACCATCCTACGAGCAGTACTTC. Its protein product is CASRGPRGIPSYEQYF.

The chain recombines TRBV27 with TRBJ1-2; TRBD1 is a possible D gene (5 bases). The germline gives CDR1 MNHEY, CDR2 SMNVEV (reference sequence). V lost 5 bases to trimming and J lost 1 base, with 20 bases between them. This CDR3 region has 17 residues. CDR3 region: CASSGKPFTRVNYGYTF. The DNA for the CDR3 is TGTGCCAGCAGTGGGAAGCCGTTCACCAGGGTTAACTATGGCTACACCTTC.

The chain joins TRBV18 to TRBJ1-2; a weak D match, TRBD1 (5 bases). The length of the CDR3 is 14 residues. The V and J ends lost 3 bases and 7 bases respectively, with 15 bases between them. CDR1 and CDR2 (germline): KGHSH, LQKENI. The CDR3: CASSPGGLTSGYTF. CDR3 DNA: TGTGCCAGCTCACCTGGGGGTTTAACTAGTGGCTACACCTTC.

This clonotype has just one count. The gene calls are TRBV2 and TRBJ1-5; 8 bases align to TRBD1. The germline V gene has CDR1 SNHLY and CDR2 FYNNEI. V lost 4 bases and J lost 2; bases outside the gene matches: 4. The length of the CDR3 is 15 residues. The CDR3 DNA reads as TGTGCCAGCAGTGGGACAGGGTTGGGCAATCAGCCCCAGCATTTT. Its protein is CASSGTGLGNQPQHF.

This clonotype was counted once. V gene TRBV11-2 combines with J gene TRBJ2-5, with TRBD2 identical over 9 bases. CDR1 and CDR2 from the germline V gene are SGHAT and FQNNGV. This CDR3 is 14 amino acids long. V dropped 5 bases and J dropped 12; count of bases not matched to a gene: 13. CDR3 residues: CASSPGLATNKEYF. The CDR3 bases are TGTGCCAGCAGCCCCGGACTAGCGACAAATAAGGAGTACTTC. The full variable domain, completed using reference TRBV11-2 and TRBJ2-5, is EAGVAQSPRYKIIEKRQSVAFWCNPISGHATLYWYQQILGQGPKLLIQFQNNGVVDDSQLPKDRFSAERLKGVDSTLKIQPAKLEDSAVYLCASSPGLATNKEYFGPGTRLLVL.

The chain employs TRBV10-1 and TRBJ2-7; 15 bases fit TRBD2. The V gene end was trimmed by 8 bases and the J gene end by 6 bases; junction bases not matched to a gene: 2. This CDR3 region has 13 residues. From germline, CDR1 is WNHNN and CDR2 SYGVQD (reference sequence). CDR3 coding DNA: TGCGCCAGCGGACTAGCGGGAGGGCTCGAGCAGTACTTC. This gives the protein CASGLAGGLEQYF.

V gene TRBV28 combines with J gene TRBJ1-2; D ambiguous. The CDR3 loop spans 13 amino acids. From germline, CDR1 is MDHEN and CDR2 SYDVKM. V lost 5 bases to trimming and J lost 4 bases, with 11 bases between them. The chain's CDR3 is CASSQTAIYGYTF. CDR3 in DNA: TGTGCCAGCAGTCAGACGGCTATCTATGGCTACACCTTC.

The V gene is TRBV18, the J gene TRBJ1-1; D not resolved. Per the germline V gene, CDR1 is KGHSH and CDR2 is LQKENI. Trimming removed 1 base from V and 1 base from J, with 4 bases in between. This CDR3 has 13 amino acids. CDR3 nucleotide sequence: TGTGCCAGCTCACCACAGAAGAACACTGAAGCTTTCTTT. Protein: CASSPQKNTEAFF.

The V and J genes are TRBV28 and TRBJ1-3; 9 bases line up with TRBD1. The CDR3 totals 15 residues. After removal of 3 bases from V and 8 bases from J, the junction contained 8 bases not matched to a gene. Looked up from germline, CDR1 is MDHEN and CDR2 is SYDVKM. The DNA for the CDR3 is TGTGCCAGCAGTTTGGGGGACAGGGTGGCGGACACCATATATTTT. This codes for CASSLGDRVADTIYF.

The V call is TRBV27, the J call TRBJ2-7; 10 bases line up with TRBD2. The V gene end was trimmed by 2 bases and the J gene end by 7 bases; junction bases not matched to a gene: 8. The CDR3 loop spans 15 amino acids. Per germline, CDR1 MNHEY and CDR2 SMNVEV (reference sequence). CDR3 amino acids: CASSLTGLAKTEQYF. The CDR3 DNA follows: TGTGCCAGCAGTTTAACGGGACTAGCGAAAACGGAGCAGTACTTC.

The chain joins TRBV11-2 to TRBJ2-7; the D gene is possibly TRBD1 (5 bases). CDR3 size: 12 residues. Deletions cut 2 bases from V and 4 bases from J, with 6 bases between. Per germline, CDR1 SGHAT and CDR2 FQNNGV. The CDR3 loop reads CASSLRGYEQYF. CDR3 nucleotides: TGTGCCAGCAGCTTAAGGGGATACGAGCAGTACTTC.